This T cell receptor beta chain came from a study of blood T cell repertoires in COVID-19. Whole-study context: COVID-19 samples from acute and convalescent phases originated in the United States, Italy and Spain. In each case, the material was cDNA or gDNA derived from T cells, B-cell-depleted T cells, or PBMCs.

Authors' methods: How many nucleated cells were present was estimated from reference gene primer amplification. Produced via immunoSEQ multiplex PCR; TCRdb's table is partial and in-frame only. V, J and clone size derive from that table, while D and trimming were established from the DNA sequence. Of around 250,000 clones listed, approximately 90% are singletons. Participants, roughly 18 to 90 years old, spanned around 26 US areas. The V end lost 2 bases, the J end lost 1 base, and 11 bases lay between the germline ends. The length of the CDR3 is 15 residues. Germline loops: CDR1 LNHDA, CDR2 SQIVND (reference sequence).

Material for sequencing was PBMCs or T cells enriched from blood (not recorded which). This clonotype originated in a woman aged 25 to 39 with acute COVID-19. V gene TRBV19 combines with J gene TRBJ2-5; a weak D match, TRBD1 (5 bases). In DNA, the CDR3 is TGTGCCAGTAGTATAATTGGGGCGGTCCAAGAGACCCAGTACTTC. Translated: CASSIIGAVQETQYF.